The source of this T cell receptor beta chain is a study of identical twins. Study-wide results and limits: The degree of excess twin sharing was weaker in beta out-of-frame sequences. Models came in too low on out-of-frame TCR alpha sharing in monozygotic twins. Zero-insertion analyses might be partly confounded by invariant T cells like MAIT and iNKT.

TCRdb ran MiXCR on the 5' RACE reads and lists one entry per CDR3 protein. The sample shows hundreds of thousands of distinct CDR3 sequences, roughly a quarter of them seen only once. Of note for this clonotype: Its target is unknown.

CDR1 and CDR2 from the germline V gene are DFQATT and SNEGSKA (reference sequence). V dropped 7 bases and J dropped 9 bases, with 13 bases sitting between them. The CDR3 runs to 11 residues. The sample was also linked to a second study, of T cells expressing NK-cell markers.

The rearrangement links TRBV20-1 to TRBJ2-1; tentatively, D is TRBD1 or TRBD2 (5 bases each). Input material: CD4+ T cells sorted from blood. This sequence was found in a woman between 18 and 29 years old in good health. CDR3 region: CSGGDGGEQFF. CDR3 DNA sequence: TGCAGTGGAGGGGACGGAGGTGAGCAGTTCTTC.